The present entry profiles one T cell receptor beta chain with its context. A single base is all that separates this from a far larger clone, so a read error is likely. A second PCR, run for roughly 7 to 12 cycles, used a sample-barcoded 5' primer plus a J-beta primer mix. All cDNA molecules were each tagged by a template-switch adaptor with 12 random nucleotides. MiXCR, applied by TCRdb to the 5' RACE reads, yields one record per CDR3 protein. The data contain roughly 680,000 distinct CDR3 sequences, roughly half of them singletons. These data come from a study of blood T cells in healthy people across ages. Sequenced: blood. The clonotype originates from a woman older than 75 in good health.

The CDR3 bases are TGTGCCAGCAGTTTCGGACGGAACTATGGCTACACCTTC. It is translated as CASSFGRNYGYTF. V gene TRBV12-3 or TRBV12-4 combines with J gene TRBJ1-2; D gene uncertain. This CDR3 is 13 amino acids long. V was clipped by 3 bases and J by 2 bases, with 7 bases between them.